The present TCR beta chain was sequenced within a study of cytomegalovirus exposure and HLA in healthy donors. With respect to this clone: What it binds is unknown.

General study results and limits: The listing of 150 to 200 TCR beta chains classed them as cytomegalovirus-associated. Later on, an analysis tied 15,000 or so TCR beta sequences to HLA alleles at 0.05 false discovery rate.

This PCR relied on a set of 60 Vbeta primers and 13 Jbeta primers. Repertoires were generated with immunoSEQ multiplex PCR, while TCRdb's copy carries only in-frame clones and drops some. The sample gives 120,000 or so clones, 81% of which show up once; about 1.7% is in the top ten. The V end was cut by 0 bases, the J end by 4 bases, with 9 bases between. This CDR3 contains 14 residues. Germline V lookup: CDR1 MGHRA, CDR2 YSYEKL. The specimen was PBMCs. The V and J genes are TRBV4-1 and TRBJ2-5; D not certain. This TCR was sampled from a man between 18 and 29 years old in good health and CMV-seronegative. The CDR3 loop is CASSQDLLVETQYF. The DNA of the CDR3 is TGCGCCAGCAGCCAAGATCTGCTAGTAGAGACCCAGTACTTC.